This T cell receptor (beta chain) was observed in a study of blood T cells in healthy people across ages. Regarding the study as a whole: Investigators viewed diversity estimates from one million T cells as underestimates, the study reported. Greater diversity and more naive CD4+ cells were seen in long-lived donors than in aged donors.

About this clonotype itself: Its target is not known. The junction differs from germline at one of its ends, possibly a read error.

Through a sample-barcoded 5' primer and a J-beta primer mix, a second PCR was run for roughly 7 to 11 cycles. TCRdb processed the 5' RACE reads anew with MiXCR; each CDR3 protein has one entry. The sample holds about 680,000 distinct CDR3 sequences, around 48% seen once. This CDR3 spans 15 amino acids. Germline V CDR1 and CDR2: SGHRS, YFSETQ. Sequenced input: blood. The chain carries TRBV5-1 and TRBJ2-3; D is perhaps TRBD1 (6 bases). The receptor's source is an older woman in good health. The CDR3 protein is CASSSTGHLTDTRYF. In DNA form, the CDR3 reads TGCGCCAGCAGCTCAACGGGACACCTAACAGATACGCGGTATTTT.